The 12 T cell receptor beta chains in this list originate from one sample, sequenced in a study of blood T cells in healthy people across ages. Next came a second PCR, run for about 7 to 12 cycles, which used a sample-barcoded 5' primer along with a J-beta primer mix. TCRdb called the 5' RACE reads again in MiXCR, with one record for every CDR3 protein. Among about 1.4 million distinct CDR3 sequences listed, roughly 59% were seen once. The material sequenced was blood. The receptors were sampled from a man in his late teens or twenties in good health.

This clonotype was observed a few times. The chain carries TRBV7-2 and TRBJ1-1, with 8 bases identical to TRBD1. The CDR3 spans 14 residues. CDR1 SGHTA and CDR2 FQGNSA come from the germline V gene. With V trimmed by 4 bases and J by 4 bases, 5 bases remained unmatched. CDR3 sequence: CASSSTTGGTEAFF. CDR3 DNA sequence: TGTGCCAGCAGCTCAACAACAGGGGGCACTGAAGCTTTCTTT. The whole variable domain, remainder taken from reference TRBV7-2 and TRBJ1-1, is GAGVSQSPSNKVTEKGKDVELRCDPISGHTALYWYRQSLGQGLEFLIYFQGNSAPDKSGLPSDRFSAERTGGSVSTLTIQRTQQEDSAVYLCASSSTTGGTEAFFGQGTRLTVV.

The CDR3 nucleotides are TGTGCCAGCAGCTTTGAGTCTCCGGCGGATACGCAGTATTTT. It is translated as CASSFESPADTQYF. J is TRBJ2-3 and V is TRBV7-9; D remains ambiguous. Germline V lookup: CDR1 SEHNR, CDR2 FQNEAQ (reference sequence). V dropped 3 bases and J dropped 6 bases, with 13 bases sitting between them. CDR3 size: 14 residues.

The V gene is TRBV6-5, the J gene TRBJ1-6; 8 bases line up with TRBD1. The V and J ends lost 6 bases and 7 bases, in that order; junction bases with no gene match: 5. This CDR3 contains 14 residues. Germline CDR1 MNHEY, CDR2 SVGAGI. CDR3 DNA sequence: TGTGCCAGCAGACGACAGGGGACAAATTCACCCCTCCACTTT. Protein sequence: CASRRQGTNSPLHF.

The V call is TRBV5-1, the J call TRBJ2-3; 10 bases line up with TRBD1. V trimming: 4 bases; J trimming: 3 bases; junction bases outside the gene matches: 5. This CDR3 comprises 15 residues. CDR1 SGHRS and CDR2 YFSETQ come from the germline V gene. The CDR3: CASSTGGQGTDTQYF. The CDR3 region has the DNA TGCGCCAGCAGCACCGGGGGACAGGGGACAGATACGCAGTATTTT.

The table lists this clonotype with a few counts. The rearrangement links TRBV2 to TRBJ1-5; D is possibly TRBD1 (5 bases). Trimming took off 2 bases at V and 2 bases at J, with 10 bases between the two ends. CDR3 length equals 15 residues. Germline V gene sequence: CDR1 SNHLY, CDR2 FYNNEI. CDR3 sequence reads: CASSELGAGNQPQHF. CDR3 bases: TGTGCCAGCAGTGAATTAGGGGCAGGCAATCAGCCCCAGCATTTT.

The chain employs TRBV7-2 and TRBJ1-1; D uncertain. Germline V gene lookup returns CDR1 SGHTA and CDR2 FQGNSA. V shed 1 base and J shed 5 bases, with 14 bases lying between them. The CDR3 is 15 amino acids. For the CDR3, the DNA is TGTGCCAGCAGCTTAGATTCGGGTACGGAAACTGAAGCTTTCTTT. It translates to CASSLDSGTETEAFF.

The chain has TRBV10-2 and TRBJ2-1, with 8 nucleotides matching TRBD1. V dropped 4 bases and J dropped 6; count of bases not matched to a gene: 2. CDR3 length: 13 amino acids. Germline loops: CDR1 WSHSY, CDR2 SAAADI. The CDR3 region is CASSGQGINEQFF. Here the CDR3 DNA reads TGCGCCAGCAGTGGACAGGGGATCAATGAGCAGTTCTTC.

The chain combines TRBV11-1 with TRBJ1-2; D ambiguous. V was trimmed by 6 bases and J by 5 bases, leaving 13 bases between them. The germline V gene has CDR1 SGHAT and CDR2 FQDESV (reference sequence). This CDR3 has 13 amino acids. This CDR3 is CASRKAGKYGYTF. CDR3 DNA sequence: TGTGCCAGCAGAAAGGCGGGCAAATATGGCTACACCTTC.

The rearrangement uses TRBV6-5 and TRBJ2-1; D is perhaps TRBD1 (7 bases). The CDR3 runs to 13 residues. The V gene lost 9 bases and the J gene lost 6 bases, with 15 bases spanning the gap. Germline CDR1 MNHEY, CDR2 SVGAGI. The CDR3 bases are TGTGCCAGTAAACAGGGGACTCGCAATGAGCAGTTCTTC. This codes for CASKQGTRNEQFF.

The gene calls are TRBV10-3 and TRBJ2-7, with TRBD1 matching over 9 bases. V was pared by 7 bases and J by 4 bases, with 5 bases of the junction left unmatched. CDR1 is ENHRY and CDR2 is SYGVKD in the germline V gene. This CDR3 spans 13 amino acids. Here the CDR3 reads CAIKGTGYYEQYF. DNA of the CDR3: TGTGCCATCAAAGGGACAGGGTATTACGAGCAGTACTTC.

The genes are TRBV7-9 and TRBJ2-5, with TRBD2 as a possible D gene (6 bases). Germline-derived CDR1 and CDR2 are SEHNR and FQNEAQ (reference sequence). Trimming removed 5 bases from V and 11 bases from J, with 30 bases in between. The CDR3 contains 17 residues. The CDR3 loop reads CASSDPTGKRAYNEQYF. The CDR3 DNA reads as TGTGCCAGCAGCGACCCTACCGGGAAGCGGGCCTACAATGAGCAGTACTTC.

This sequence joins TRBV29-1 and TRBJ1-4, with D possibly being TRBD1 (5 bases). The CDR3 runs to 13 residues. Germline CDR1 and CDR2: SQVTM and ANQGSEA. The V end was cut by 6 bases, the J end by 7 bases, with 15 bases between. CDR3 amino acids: CSVAGLGFEKLFF. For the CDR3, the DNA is TGCAGCGTCGCAGGGCTAGGGTTTGAAAAACTGTTTTTT.